This T cell receptor (beta chain) comes out of a study of T cell repertoires in cytomegalovirus infection. Remarks on this clonotype: The antigen is unknown.

MiXCR was run by TCRdb on the reads, yielding one entry per CDR3 protein. The data hold about 680,000 distinct CDR3 sequences, with 24% observed a single time. Study-level findings and limits: Identification of carriers of CMV plus the relevant HLA was performed using cumulative public TCR beta family frequency. CMV-specific HLA-C-restricted TCR beta clonotypes dominated the ex vivo response.

V was cut by 6 bases and J by 10 bases, with 17 bases left in between. This CDR3 comprises 13 residues. Germline values: CDR1 SGHDT, CDR2 YYEEEE. This sequence joins TRBV5-6 and TRBJ2-1; D possibly uses TRBD1 or TRBD2 (5 bases each). This clonotype was obtained from a human donor in good health (CMV status not recorded). Some clones in this sample may be carry-over from other donors' samples. Sequenced: CD8+ T cells from PBMCs. The DNA of the CDR3 is TGTGCCAGCACCCCAGGGCGGGCAAGCGAGCAGTTCTTC. It codes for CASTPGRASEQFF.